The clone carrying this T cell receptor beta chain has only a few counts. Its antigen is as yet unknown. The PCR ran on 60 Vbeta and 13 Jbeta primers. Here immunoSEQ multiplex PCR was the method, and the copy in TCRdb shows in-frame clones only, minus some. The sample holds more than 85,000 clones, approximately 81% seen once. This CDR3 is 14 amino acids long. J was trimmed by 2 bases and V by 3 bases; bases with no gene match: 3. CDR1 SNHLY and CDR2 FYNNEI come from the germline V gene. The data belong to a study of cytomegalovirus exposure and HLA in healthy donors. Study background: The study placed around 80% of its approximately 400 genotyped donors in the Caucasian-associated ancestry cluster.

Whole-study results and caveats: Later examination showed HLA-associated TCR beta chains had greater clonal expansion than equally common others. Altogether, 150 to 200 TCR beta chains were recorded as cytomegalovirus-associated. In vitro, a few CMV-associated chains proved specific for CMV antigens.

The sequence was collected from a male donor in good health and CMV-seropositive. What was sequenced was PBMCs. V and J are TRBV2 and TRBJ2-7; TRBD1 matches 8 bases. In DNA form, the CDR3 reads TGTGCCAGCAGTGACCGGACAGGGACCTACGAGCAGTACTTC. As protein: CASSDRTGTYEQYF.